This is a list of T cell receptor beta chains from one sample in a study of a mutant IDH1 vaccine in newly diagnosed glioma. Sequenced by immunoSEQ multiplex PCR; TCRdb stores in-frame clones only, minus some. The data contain around 28,000 clones, roughly 80% of them singletons. Their specific antigens are unknown. The sample consisted of PBMCs, taken from a glioma patient whose treatment included an IDH1 peptide vaccine. The receptors here all came from a woman aged 25 to 39 with glioma. Each CDR3 is given without its conserved first and last residue.

V gene: TRBV27
CDR3 protein: ASSLGLANEQF

V gene: TRBV4-1
CDR3 protein: ASSQGWREHNTGELF

V gene: TRBV2
CDR3 protein: ASTPRGGNQPQH

V gene: TRBV27
CDR3 protein: ASSFRGQHSYEQY

V gene: TRBV10-3
CDR3 protein: AISESYGASTEAF

V gene: TRBV30
CDR3 protein: AWSPLAALNTGELF

V gene: TRBV4-3
CDR3 protein: ASSTWGYNEQF

V gene: TRBV5-4
CDR3 protein: ASSLMGANTEAF

V gene: TRBV19
CDR3 protein: ASSLSRGTEAF

V gene: TRBV6-6
CDR3 protein: ASSPAPGGLEAF

V gene: TRBV7-9
CDR3 protein: ASSLGGGTEAF

V gene: TRBV2
CDR3 protein: ASTEGVGSSYGYT

V gene: TRBV7-9
CDR3 protein: ASSPTGGNIQY

V gene: TRBV29-1
CDR3 protein: SVTLEVKAF

V gene: TRBV29-1
CDR3 protein: SVGTGLGDRGGYT

V gene: TRBV6-1
CDR3 protein: ASSETGSRNYGYT

V gene: TRBV4-1
CDR3 protein: ASSQMDPHNEQF

V gene: TRBV25-1
CDR3 protein: ASSVGTGTEAF

V gene: TRBV5-4
CDR3 protein: ASSRLGGSEQY

V gene: TRBV6-6
CDR3 protein: ASSPGEGGSYEQY

V gene: TRBV6-1
CDR3 protein: ASSEALLYGYT

V gene: TRBV29-1
CDR3 protein: SVIRQGGSYEQY

V gene: TRBV30
CDR3 protein: AWGKGYSYEQY

V gene: TRBV7-2
CDR3 protein: ASAKDRSQETQY

V gene: TRBV10-1
CDR3 protein: ASSTDPLADTQY

V gene: TRBV7-2
CDR3 protein: ASSLGSDLSYNEQF

V gene: TRBV5-1
CDR3 protein: ASSLGSDGRYT

V gene: TRBV5-1
CDR3 protein: ASSLGQGALEQY

V gene: TRBV4-3
CDR3 protein: ASSQDRTDFFYGYT

V gene: TRBV6-5
CDR3 protein: ASSEPAGAGDTQY

V gene: TRBV27
CDR3 protein: ASQLGQGYGYT

V gene: TRBV10-3
CDR3 protein: AISYSGIFGNTIY

V gene: TRBV29-1
CDR3 protein: SVEVRDPPKQY

V gene: TRBV5-1
CDR3 protein: ASSPGGTRTDTQY

V gene: TRBV9
CDR3 protein: ASSVGAMDRQGNTEAF

V gene: TRBV4-3
CDR3 protein: ASSQGQAF

V gene: TRBV5-1
CDR3 protein: ASSPGGSQETQY

V gene: TRBV19
CDR3 protein: ASSIGLLQSTGELF

V gene: TRBV5-4
CDR3 protein: ASSPLTGQNTEAF

V gene: TRBV4-2
CDR3 protein: ASSQDSRTSGGTYTGELF

V gene: TRBV14
CDR3 protein: ASSLTANTEAF

V gene: TRBV7-7
CDR3 protein: ASSLTGSSYNEQF

V gene: TRBV2
CDR3 protein: ASGWREQF

V gene: TRBV4-1
CDR3 protein: ASSFGSNQPQH

V gene: TRBV7-2
CDR3 protein: ASSLLAGDFYEQY

V gene: TRBV6-5
CDR3 protein: ASSYLRVPSIYEQY

V gene: TRBV5-1
CDR3 protein: ASSLGPGNTEAF

V gene: TRBV6-1
CDR3 protein: ASSEALTKGAIYGYT

V gene: TRBV29-1
CDR3 protein: SAGVTQNLVEAF